This T cell receptor (beta chain) was captured in a study of blood T cell repertoires in COVID-19. The protocol was immunoSEQ multiplex PCR, while the TCRdb copy is restricted to in-frame clones and leaves out a portion. The sample consists of about 190,000 clones, 90% of them appearing once. Germline V CDR1 and CDR2: SQVTM, ANQGSEA. The CDR3 covers 13 residues. After removal of 4 bases from V and 3 bases from J, the junction contained 5 bases not matched to a gene. The TCR sequence derives from a man in his fifties with acute or convalescent COVID-19. The chain has TRBV29-1 and TRBJ1-2; 7 bases agree with TRBD1. The sequenced sample consisted of peripheral blood. The CDR3 region has the DNA TGCAGCGTTGTCAAGGGGGCGGACTATGGCTACACCTTC. The encoded protein is CSVVKGADYGYTF.